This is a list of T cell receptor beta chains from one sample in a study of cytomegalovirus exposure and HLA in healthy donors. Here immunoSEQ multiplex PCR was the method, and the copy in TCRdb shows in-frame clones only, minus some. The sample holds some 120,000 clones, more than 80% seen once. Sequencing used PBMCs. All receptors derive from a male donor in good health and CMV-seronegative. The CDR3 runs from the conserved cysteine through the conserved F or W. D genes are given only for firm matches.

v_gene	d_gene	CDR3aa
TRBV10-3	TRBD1	CAIRRRDSSTEAFF
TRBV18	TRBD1	CASSTDRGMLETQYF
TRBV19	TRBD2	CASTLGGSSYNEQFF
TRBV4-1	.	CASSQYATRGITDTQYF
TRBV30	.	CAWRSRREGQKVDGNTIYF
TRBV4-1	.	CASSPGVGISYTF
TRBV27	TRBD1	CASSLWRTGGAEAFF
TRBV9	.	CASSAGPGAGANVLTF
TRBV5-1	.	CASHPGRF
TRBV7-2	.	CASSWGQSRIGYEQYF
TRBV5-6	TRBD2	CASSPRGAGVSHTQYF
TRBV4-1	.	CASSQDGEGGYEQYF
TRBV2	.	CASSGRDGYQETQYF
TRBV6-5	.	CASTSRRGTQETQYF
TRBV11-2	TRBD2	CASSLALASGVLRNEQFF